The clone carrying this T cell receptor beta chain was counted only a few times. Its cognate antigen is unknown. The whole isolated RNA underwent reverse transcription, so sequencing captured expressed TCRB transcripts. This table comes from immunoSEQ multiplex PCR, and its TCRdb copy is limited to in-frame clones, with some not included. This table has around 600,000 clones, under 15% appearing once. This sample stems from a study of beta chain features in type 1 diabetes. Whole-study findings and limits: Patients with Type 1 diabetes showed moderately but significantly shorter TCRB CDR3s in all four CD4+ subsets.

The authors took one heparinised blood draw, averaging approximately 120 mL, from each donor. The purity of all sorted populations exceeded 98%. The source is a man in his thirties or forties with type 1 diabetes. Sequencing input: naive CD4+ T cells from blood.

In DNA, the CDR3 is TGTGCCAGCAGTTACGACTGGATTGGAAATTCACCCCTCCACTTT. It is translated as CASSYDWIGNSPLHF. The rearrangement links TRBV6-5 to TRBJ1-6; D uncertain. Germline values: CDR1 MNHEY, CDR2 SVGAGI. CDR3 length: 15 amino acids. The V and J ends lost 2 bases and 7 bases respectively, with 12 bases between them.